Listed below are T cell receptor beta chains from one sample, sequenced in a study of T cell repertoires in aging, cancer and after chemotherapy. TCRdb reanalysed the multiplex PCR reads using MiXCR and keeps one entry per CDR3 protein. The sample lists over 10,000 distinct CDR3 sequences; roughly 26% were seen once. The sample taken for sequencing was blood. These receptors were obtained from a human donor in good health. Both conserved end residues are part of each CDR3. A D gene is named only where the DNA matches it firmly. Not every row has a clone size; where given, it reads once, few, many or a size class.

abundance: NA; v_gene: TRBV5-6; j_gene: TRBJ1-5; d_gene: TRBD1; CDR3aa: CASSQGTGKGQPQHF; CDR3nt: TGTGCCAGCAGCCAGGGGACAGGGAAAGGTCAGCCCCAGCATTTT
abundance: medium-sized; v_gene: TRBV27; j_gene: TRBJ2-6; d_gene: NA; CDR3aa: CASRGGVRASSGANVLTF; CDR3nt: TGTGCCAGCCGGGGTGGCGTCCGAGCAAGCTCTGGGGCCAACGTCCTGACTTTC
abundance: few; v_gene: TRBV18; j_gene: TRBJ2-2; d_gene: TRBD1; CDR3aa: CASSRQGPGELFF; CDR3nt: TGTGCCAGCTCTCGACAGGGGCCTGGGGAGCTGTTTTTT
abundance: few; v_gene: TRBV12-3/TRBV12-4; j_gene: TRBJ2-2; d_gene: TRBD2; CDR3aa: CASSSGTRTNTGELFF; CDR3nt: TGTGCCAGCAGCTCCGGGACTAGGACGAACACCGGGGAGCTGTTTTTT
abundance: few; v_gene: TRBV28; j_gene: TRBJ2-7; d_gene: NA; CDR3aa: CASSTQQTTGLYEQYF; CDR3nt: TGTGCCAGCAGTACTCAGCAGACTACAGGGCTCTACGAGCAGTACTTC
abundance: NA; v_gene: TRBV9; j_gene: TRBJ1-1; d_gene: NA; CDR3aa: CASSGRDPGAFF; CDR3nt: TGTGCCAGCAGCGGCCGGGACCCTGGAGCTTTCTTT
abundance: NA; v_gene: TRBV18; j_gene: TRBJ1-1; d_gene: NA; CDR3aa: CASSLNSQATNTEAFF; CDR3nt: TGTGCCAGCTCACTTAATTCCCAGGCGACGAACACTGAAGCTTTCTTT
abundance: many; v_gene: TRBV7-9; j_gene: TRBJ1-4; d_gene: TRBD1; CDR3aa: CASSPGQGVLNEKLFF; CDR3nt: TGTGCCAGCAGCCCAGGACAGGGCGTCCTTAATGAAAAACTGTTTTTT
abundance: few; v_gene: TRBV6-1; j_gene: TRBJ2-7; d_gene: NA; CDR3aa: CASSEASYEQYF; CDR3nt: TGTGCCAGCAGTGAAGCCAGCTACGAGCAGTACTTC
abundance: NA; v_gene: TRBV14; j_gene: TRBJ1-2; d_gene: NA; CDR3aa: CASSQVGGVYGYTF; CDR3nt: TGTGCCAGCAGCCAAGTTGGTGGGGTCTATGGCTACACCTTC
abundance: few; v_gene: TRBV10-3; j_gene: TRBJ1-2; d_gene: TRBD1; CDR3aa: CAISLIGTGGTYGYTF; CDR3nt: TGTGCCATCAGTTTGATTGGGACAGGGGGAACCTATGGCTACACCTTC
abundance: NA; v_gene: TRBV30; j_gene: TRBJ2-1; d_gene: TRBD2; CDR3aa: CAWSPWGSAGRNNEQFF; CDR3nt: TGTGCCTGGAGTCCGTGGGGTTCAGCGGGGAGGAACAATGAGCAGTTCTTC
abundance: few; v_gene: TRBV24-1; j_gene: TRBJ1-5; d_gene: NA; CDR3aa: CATSEPGPGDVQPQHF; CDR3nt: TGTGCCACCAGTGAACCGGGCCCCGGGGACGTTCAGCCCCAGCATTTT
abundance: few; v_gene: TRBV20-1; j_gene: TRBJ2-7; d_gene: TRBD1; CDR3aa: CSAYPGTETYEQYF; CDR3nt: TGCAGTGCGTATCCCGGGACAGAGACCTACGAGCAGTACTTC
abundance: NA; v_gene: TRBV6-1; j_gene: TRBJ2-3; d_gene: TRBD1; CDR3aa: CASSPRDSRTDTQYF; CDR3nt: TGTGCCAGCAGTCCCCGGGACAGTCGCACAGATACGCAGTATTTT
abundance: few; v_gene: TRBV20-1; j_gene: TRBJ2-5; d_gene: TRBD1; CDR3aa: CSAFPVQGAGETQYF; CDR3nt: TGCAGTGCTTTTCCTGTACAGGGGGCTGGAGAGACCCAGTACTTC
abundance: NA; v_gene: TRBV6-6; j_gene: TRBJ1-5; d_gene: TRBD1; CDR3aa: CASSYPTGNGNQPQHF; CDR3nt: TGTGCCAGCAGTTACCCGACAGGGAATGGCAATCAGCCCCAGCATTTT
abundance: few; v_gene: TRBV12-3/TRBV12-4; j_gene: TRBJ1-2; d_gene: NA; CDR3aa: CASSLDLDGAHGYTF; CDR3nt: TGTGCCAGCAGTTTAGACCTGGACGGCGCTCACGGCTACACCTTC
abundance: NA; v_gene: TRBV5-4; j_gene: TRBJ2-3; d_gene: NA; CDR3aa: CAGSTRGLRDTQYF; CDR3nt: TGTGCCGGCAGCACAAGGGGCCTCCGGGATACGCAGTATTTT
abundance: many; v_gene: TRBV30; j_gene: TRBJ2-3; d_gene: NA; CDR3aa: CAWSVAGGDTQYF; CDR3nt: TGTGCCTGGAGTGTAGCTGGGGGTGATACGCAGTATTTT
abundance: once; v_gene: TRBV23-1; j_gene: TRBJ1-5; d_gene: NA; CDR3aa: CASSQGGAAGGNQPQHF; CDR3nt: TGCGCCAGCAGTCAAGGGGGGGCAGCGGGGGGCAATCAGCCCCAGCATTTT
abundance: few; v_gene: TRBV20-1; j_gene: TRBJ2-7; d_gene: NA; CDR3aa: CSAQDGSGAYEQYF; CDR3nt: TGCAGTGCGCAAGATGGGAGCGGAGCCTACGAGCAGTACTTC
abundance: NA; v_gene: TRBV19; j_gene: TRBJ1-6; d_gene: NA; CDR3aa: CASSPRIGEGPLNSPLHF; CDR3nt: TGTGCCAGTAGTCCAAGGATAGGGGAGGGGCCTTTGAATTCACCCCTCCACTTT
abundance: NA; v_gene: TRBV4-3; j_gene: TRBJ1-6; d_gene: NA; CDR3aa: CASSQDHSSYNSPLHF; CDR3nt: TGCGCCAGCAGCCAAGATCATAGCTCCTATAATTCACCCCTCCACTTT
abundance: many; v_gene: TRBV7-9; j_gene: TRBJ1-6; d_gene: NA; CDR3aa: CASRFDPNSPLHF; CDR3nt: TGTGCCAGCAGATTCGACCCAAATTCACCCCTCCACTTT
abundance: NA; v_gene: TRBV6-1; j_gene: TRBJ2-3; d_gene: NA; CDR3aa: CAGGWVYGTDTQYF; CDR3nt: TGTGCCGGGGGGTGGGTGTACGGCACAGATACGCAGTATTTT
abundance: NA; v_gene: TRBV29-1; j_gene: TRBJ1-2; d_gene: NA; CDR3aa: CSVERGANYTF; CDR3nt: TGCAGCGTTGAAAGGGGGGCGAACTACACCTTC
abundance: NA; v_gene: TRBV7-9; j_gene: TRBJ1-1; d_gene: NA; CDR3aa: CASSSIYGQNTEAFF; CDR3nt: TGTGCCAGCAGCTCGATCTATGGGCAGAACACTGAAGCTTTCTTT
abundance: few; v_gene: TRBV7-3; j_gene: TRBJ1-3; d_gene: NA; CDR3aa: CASSLSSGNTIYF; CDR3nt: TGTGCCAGCAGCTTAAGCTCCGGAAACACCATATATTTT
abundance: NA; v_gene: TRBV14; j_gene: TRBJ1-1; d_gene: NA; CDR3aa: CASSQLGGAGTEAFF; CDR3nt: TGTGCCAGCAGCCAACTGGGGGGGGCAGGCACTGAAGCTTTCTTT
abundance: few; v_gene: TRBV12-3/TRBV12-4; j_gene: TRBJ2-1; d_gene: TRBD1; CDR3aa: CASSLGGQGALLF; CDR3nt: TGTGCCAGCAGTTTAGGGGGACAGGGGGCCCTACTCTTC
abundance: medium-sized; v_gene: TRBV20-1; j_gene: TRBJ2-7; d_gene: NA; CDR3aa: CSASGLAGTYEQYF; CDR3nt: TGCAGTGCTAGTGGCCTAGCAGGCACTTACGAGCAGTACTTC
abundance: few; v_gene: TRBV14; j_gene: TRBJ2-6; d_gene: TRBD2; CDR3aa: CASSQVGRSGANVLTF; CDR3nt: TGTGCCAGCAGCCAAGTCGGGAGGTCTGGGGCCAACGTCCTGACTTTC
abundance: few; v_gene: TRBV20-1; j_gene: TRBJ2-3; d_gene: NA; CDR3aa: CSARDFSVGETDTQYF; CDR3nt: TGCAGTGCTAGAGATTTCTCGGTGGGGGAAACAGATACGCAGTATTTT
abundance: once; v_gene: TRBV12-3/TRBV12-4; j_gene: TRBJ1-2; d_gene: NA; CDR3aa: CANSLPRGRAGHGYTF; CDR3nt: TGTGCCAACAGTCTTCCCCGAGGACGGGCAGGACATGGCTACACCTTC
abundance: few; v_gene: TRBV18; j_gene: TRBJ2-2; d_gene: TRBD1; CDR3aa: CASSPRGPGNTGELFF; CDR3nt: TGTGCCAGCTCACCAAGGGGGCCGGGGAACACCGGGGAGCTGTTTTTT
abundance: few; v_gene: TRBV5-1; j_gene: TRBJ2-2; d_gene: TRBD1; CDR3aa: CASSAGTGGNTGELFF; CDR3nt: TGCGCCAGCAGCGCTGGGACAGGGGGAAACACCGGGGAGCTGTTTTTT
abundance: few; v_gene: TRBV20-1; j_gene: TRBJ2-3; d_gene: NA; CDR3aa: CSARDVLDVTDTQYF; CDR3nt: TGCAGTGCTAGAGATGTCCTAGATGTCACAGATACGCAGTATTTT
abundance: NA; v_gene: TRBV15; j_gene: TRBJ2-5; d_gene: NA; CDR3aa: CATSRGGHQETQYF; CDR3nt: TGTGCCACCAGCAGAGGGGGACACCAAGAGACCCAGTACTTC
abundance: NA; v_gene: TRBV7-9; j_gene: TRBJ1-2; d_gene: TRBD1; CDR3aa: CASSPGQTNYGYTF; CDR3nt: TGTGCCAGCAGCCCGGGACAGACTAACTATGGCTACACCTTC
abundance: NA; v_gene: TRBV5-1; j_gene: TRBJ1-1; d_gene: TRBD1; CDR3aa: CASSLLQGDTEAFF; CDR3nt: TGCGCCAGCAGCTTGTTACAGGGGGACACTGAAGCTTTCTTT
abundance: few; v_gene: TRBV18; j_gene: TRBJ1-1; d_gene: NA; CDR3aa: CASSPPNGNTEAFF; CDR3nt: TGTGCCAGCTCACCACCGAACGGGAACACTGAAGCTTTCTTT
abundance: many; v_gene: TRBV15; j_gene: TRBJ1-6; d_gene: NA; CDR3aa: CATREGRGWGSPLHF; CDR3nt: TGTGCCACCCGGGAAGGGCGTGGGTGGGGCTCACCCCTCCACTTT
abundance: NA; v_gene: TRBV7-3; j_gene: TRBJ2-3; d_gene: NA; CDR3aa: CASSYLGGPGDTQYF; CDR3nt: TGTGCCAGCAGCTATCTGGGGGGGCCCGGAGATACGCAGTATTTT
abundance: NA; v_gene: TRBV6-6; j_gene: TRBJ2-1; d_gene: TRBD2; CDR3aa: CAISVRGSSGDNEQFF; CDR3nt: TGTGCCATCAGCGTTCGGGGATCTAGCGGGGACAATGAGCAGTTCTTC
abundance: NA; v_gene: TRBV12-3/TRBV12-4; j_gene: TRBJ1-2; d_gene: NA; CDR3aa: CATLFQGIDGYTF; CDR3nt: TGTGCCACCCTATTCCAGGGAATCGATGGCTACACCTTC
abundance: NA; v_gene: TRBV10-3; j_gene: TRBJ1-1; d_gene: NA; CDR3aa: CAISDEDAIEAFF; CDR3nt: TGTGCCATCAGTGACGAAGACGCGATTGAAGCTTTCTTT
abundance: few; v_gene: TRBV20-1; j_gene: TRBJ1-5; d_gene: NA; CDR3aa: CSAKSNNNQPQHF; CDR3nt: TGCAGTGCTAAGTCTAATAACAATCAGCCCCAGCATTTT
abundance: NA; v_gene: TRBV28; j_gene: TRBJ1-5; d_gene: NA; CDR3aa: CASSRVTGPQHF; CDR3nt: TGTGCCAGCAGCCGGGTTACCGGGCCTCAGCATTTT
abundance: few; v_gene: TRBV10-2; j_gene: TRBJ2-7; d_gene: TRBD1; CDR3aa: CASSLQGAAYEQYF; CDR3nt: TGCGCCAGCAGTCTACAGGGGGCAGCATACGAGCAGTACTTC